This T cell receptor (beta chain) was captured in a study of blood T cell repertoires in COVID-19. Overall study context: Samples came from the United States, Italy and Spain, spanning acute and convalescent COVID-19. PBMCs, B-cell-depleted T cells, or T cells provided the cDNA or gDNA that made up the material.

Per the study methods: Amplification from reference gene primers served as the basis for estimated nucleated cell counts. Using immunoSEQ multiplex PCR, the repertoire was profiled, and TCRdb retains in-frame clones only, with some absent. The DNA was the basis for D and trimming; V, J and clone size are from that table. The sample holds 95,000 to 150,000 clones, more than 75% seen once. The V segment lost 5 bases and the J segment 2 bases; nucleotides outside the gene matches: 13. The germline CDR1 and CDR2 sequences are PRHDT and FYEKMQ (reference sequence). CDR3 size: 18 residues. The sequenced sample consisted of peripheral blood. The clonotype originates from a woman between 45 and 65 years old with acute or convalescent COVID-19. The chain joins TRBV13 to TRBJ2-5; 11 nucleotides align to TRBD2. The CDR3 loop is CASSRRLAGIDPQETQYF. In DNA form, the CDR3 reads TGTGCCAGCAGCCGTAGACTAGCGGGGATCGACCCGCAAGAGACCCAGTACTTC.